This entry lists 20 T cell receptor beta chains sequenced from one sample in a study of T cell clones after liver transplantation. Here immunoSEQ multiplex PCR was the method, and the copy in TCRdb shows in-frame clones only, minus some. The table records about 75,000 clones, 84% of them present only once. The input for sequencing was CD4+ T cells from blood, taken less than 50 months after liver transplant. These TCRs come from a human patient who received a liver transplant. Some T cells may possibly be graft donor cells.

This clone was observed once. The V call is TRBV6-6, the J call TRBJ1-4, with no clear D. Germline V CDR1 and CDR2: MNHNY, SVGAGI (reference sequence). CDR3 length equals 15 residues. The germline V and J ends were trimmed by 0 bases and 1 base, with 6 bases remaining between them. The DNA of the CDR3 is TGTGCCAGCAGTTACTCGTTCGTAACTAATGAAAAACTGTTTTTT. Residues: CASSYSFVTNEKLFF.

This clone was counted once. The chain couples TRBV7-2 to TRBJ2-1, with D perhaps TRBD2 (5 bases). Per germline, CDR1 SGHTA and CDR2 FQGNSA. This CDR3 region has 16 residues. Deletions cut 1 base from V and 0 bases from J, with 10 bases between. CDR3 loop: CASSLEPGSSYNEQFF. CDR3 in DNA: TGTGCCAGCAGCTTAGAACCGGGGAGCTCCTACAATGAGCAGTTCTTC.

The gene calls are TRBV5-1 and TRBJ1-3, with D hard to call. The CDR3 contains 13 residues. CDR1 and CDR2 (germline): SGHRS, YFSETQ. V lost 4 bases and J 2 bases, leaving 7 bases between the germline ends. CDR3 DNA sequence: TGCGCCAGCAGCCGGGAAACTGGAAACACCATATATTTT. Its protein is CASSRETGNTIYF.

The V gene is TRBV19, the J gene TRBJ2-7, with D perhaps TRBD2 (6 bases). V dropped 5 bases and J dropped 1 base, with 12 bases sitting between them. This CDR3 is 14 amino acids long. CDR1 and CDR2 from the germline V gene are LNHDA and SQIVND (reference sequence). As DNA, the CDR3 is TGTGCCAGTAGTTTCCGCGGGGAATCCTACGAGCAGTACTTC. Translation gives CASSFRGESYEQYF.

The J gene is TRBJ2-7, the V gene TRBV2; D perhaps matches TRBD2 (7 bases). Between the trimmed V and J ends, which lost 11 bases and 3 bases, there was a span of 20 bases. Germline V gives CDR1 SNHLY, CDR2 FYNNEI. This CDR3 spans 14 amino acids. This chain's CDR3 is CAGGVGGEYYEQYF. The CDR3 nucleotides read TGTGCCGGAGGGGTAGGGGGGGAATACTACGAGCAGTACTTC.

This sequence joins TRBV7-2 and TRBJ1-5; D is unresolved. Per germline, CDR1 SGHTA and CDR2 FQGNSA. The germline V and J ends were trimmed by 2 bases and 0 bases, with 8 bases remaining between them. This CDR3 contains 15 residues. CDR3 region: CASSLFLNSNQPQHF. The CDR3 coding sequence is TGTGCCAGCAGCTTATTTTTGAATAGCAATCAGCCCCAGCATTTT.

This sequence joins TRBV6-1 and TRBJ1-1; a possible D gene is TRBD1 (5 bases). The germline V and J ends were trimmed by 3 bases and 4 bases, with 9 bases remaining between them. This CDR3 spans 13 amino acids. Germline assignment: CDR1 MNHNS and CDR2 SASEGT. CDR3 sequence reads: CASSDDRSTEAFF. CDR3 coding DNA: TGTGCCAGCAGTGATGACAGAAGCACTGAAGCTTTCTTT.

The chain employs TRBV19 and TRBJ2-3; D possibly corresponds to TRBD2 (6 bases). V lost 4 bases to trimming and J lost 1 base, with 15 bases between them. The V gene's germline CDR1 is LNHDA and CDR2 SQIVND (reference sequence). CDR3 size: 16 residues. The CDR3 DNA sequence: TGTGCCAGTAGTAGGGGGTCGGCGGGGCGCACAGATACGCAGTATTTT. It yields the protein CASSRGSAGRTDTQYF. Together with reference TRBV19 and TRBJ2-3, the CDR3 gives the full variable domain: DGGITQSPKYLFRKEGQNVTLSCEQNLNHDAMYWYRQDPGQGLRLIYYSQIVNDFQKGDIAEGYSVSREKKESFPLTVTSAQKNPTAFYLCASSRGSAGRTDTQYFGPGTRLTVL.

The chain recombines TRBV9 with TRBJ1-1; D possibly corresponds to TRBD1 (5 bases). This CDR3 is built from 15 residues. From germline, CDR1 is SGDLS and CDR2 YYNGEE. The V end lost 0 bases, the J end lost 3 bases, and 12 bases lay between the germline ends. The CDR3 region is CASSVVDSFHTEAFF. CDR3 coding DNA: TGTGCCAGCAGCGTAGTTGACAGCTTTCACACTGAAGCTTTCTTT.

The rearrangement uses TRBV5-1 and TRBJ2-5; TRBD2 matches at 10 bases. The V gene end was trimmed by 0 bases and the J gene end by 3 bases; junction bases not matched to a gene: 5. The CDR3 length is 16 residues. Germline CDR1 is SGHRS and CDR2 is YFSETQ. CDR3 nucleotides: TGCGCCAGCAGCTTGGGGCCTAGCGGGGGAAAAGAGACCCAGTACTTC. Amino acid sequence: CASSLGPSGGKETQYF.

DNA of the CDR3: TGTGCCAGCAGCTTAACGGGACAGGGAAACCTCGAAGCTTTCTTT. It yields the protein CASSLTGQGNLEAFF. V gene TRBV7-3 combines with J gene TRBJ1-1; 9 bases agree with TRBD1. After removal of 0 bases from V and 8 bases from J, the junction contained 7 bases not matched to a gene. The CDR3 has 15 residues. Germline V lookup: CDR1 SGHTA, CDR2 FQGTGA.

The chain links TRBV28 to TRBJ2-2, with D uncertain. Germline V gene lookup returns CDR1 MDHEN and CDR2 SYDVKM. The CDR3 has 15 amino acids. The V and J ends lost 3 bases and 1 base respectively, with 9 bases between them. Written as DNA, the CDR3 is TGTGCCAGCAGTTTTCCGACCGAGAACACCGGGGAGCTGTTTTTT. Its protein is CASSFPTENTGELFF.

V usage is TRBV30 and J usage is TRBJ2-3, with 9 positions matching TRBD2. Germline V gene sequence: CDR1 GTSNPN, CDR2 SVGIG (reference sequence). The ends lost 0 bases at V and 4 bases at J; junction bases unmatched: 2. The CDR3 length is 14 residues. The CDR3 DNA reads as TGTGCCTGGAGTGTAGCGGGAGGCTCAGATACGCAGTATTTT. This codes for CAWSVAGGSDTQYF.

The CDR3 protein is CASSQGTSSYEQYF. CDR3 coding DNA: TGTGCCAGCAGCCAAGGGACCAGCTCCTACGAGCAGTACTTC. The chain combines TRBV4-2 with TRBJ2-7; D gene uncertain. The V gene lost 1 base and the J gene lost 0 bases, with 7 bases spanning the gap. The CDR3 covers 14 residues. CDR1 is LGHNA and CDR2 is YNFKEQ in the germline V gene.

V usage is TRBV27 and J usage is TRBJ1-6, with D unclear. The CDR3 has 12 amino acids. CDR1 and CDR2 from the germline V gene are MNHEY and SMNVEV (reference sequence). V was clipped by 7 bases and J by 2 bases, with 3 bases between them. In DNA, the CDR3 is TGTGCCAGCAATACCTATAATTCACCCCTCCACTTT. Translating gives CASNTYNSPLHF.

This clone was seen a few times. CDR3 residues: CASPAPGQGIGTQYF. CDR3 nucleotide sequence: TGTGCCAGTCCAGCCCCGGGACAGGGGATAGGTACGCAGTATTTT. The rearrangement links TRBV6-1 to TRBJ2-3; the match to TRBD1 covers 10 bases. V dropped 9 bases and J dropped 8; count of bases not matched to a gene: 14. CDR3 size: 15 residues. The germline gives CDR1 MNHNS, CDR2 SASEGT.

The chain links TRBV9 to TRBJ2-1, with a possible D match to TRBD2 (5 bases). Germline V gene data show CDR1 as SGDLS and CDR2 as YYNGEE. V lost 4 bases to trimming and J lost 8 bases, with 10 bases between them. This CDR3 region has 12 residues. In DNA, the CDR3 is TGTGCCAGCAGCCTCCGGGGAGATGAGCAGTTCTTC. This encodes CASSLRGDEQFF.

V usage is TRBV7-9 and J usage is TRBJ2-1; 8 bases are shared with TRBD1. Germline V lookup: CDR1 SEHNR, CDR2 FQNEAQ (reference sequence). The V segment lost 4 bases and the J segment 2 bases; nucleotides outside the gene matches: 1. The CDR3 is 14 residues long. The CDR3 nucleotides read TGTGCCAGCAGCTCAGGGGGCCCCTACAATGAGCAGTTCTTC. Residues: CASSSGGPYNEQFF. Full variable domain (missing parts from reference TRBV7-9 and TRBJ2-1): DTGVSQNPRHKITKRGQNVTFRCDPISEHNRLYWYRQTLGQGPEFLTYFQNEAQLEKSRLLSDRFSAERPKGSFSTLEIQRTEQGDSAMYLCASSSGGPYNEQFFGPGTRLTVL.

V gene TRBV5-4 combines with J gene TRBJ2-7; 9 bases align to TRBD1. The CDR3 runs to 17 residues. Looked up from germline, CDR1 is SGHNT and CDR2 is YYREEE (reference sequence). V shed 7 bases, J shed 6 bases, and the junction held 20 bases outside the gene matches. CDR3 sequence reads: CASEQQKPGQGGREQYF. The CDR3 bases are TGTGCCAGCGAACAACAGAAGCCGGGACAGGGTGGTCGCGAGCAGTACTTC.

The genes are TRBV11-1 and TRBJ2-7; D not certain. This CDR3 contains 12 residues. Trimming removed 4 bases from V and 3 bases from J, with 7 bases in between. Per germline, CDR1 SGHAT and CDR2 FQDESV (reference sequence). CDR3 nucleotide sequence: TGTGCCAGCAGCTCTAACAGCTACGAGCAGTACTTC. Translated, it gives CASSSNSYEQYF.